One and the same sample provided the 5 T cell receptor beta chains below, sequenced in a study of blood T cells in healthy people across ages. A sample-barcoded 5' primer and a J-beta primer mix were used in a second PCR of roughly 7 to 11 cycles. Using its own MiXCR run on the 5' RACE reads, TCRdb lists one record per CDR3 protein. Among about 1.5 million distinct CDR3 sequences listed, roughly 43% were seen once. The material sequenced was blood. The receptor set was obtained from a young woman in good health.

The chain uses TRBV4-3 and TRBJ2-5; D is uncertain. V lost 0 bases to trimming and J lost 7 bases, with 12 bases between them. This CDR3 is 14 amino acids long. Germline-derived CDR1 and CDR2 are LGHNA and YSLEER. CDR3 in amino acids: CASSQDHSGRTQYF. The CDR3 nucleotides are TGCGCCAGCAGCCAAGATCACTCCGGCCGGACCCAGTACTTC.

This clonotype has only a few counts. The V gene is TRBV7-9, the J gene TRBJ1-2; D is ambiguous. Germline CDR1 is SEHNR and CDR2 is FQNEAQ (reference sequence). V gave up 2 bases and J gave up 2 bases, with 9 bases separating them. The CDR3 is 14 amino acids. CDR3 residues: CASSLKSRNYGYTF. The CDR3 nucleotides read TGTGCCAGCAGCTTAAAGTCCAGGAACTATGGCTACACCTTC.

This chain uses TRBV20-1 with TRBJ1-2; D unresolved. This CDR3 region has 10 residues. Germline loops: CDR1 DFQATT, CDR2 SNEGSKA (reference sequence). The CDR3 DNA follows: TGCCAGGCGGCGGGCTATGGCTACACCTTC. Translation: CQAAGYGYTF.

This clonotype turned up a few times. This sequence joins TRBV6-2 or TRBV6-3 and TRBJ1-5; tentative D call: TRBD1 (5 bases). The CDR3 has 16 residues. Per germline, CDR1 MNHEY and CDR2 SVGEGT. Trimming took off 4 bases at V and 4 bases at J, with 17 bases between the two ends. The CDR3 DNA is TGTGCCAGCAGTTTCCTAGGGACGCGGACTAATCAGCCCCAGCATTTT. Protein sequence: CASSFLGTRTNQPQHF.

This clonotype was counted between two and nine times. V gene TRBV20-1 combines with J gene TRBJ2-1; TRBD1 matches 8 bases. Germline CDR1 is DFQATT and CDR2 is SNEGSKA (reference sequence). The CDR3 spans 14 residues. Trimming took 3 bases from V and 6 from J; bases not matched to a gene: 7. CDR3 sequence: CSASSDRGANEQFF. CDR3 DNA: TGCAGTGCTAGTTCTGACAGGGGTGCCAATGAGCAGTTCTTC.